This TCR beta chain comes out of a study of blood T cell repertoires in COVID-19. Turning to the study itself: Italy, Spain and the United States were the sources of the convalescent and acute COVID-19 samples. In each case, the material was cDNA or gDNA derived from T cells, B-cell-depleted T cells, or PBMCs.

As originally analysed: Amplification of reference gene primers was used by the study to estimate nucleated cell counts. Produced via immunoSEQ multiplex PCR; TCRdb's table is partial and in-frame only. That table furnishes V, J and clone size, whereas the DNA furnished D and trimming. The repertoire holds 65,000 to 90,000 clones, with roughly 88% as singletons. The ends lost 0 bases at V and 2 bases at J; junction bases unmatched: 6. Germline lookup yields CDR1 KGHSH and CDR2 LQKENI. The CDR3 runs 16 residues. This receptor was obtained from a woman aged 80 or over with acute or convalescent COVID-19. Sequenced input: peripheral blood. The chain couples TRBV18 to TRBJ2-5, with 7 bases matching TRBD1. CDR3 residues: CASSPPSSGQQETQYF. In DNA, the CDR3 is TGTGCCAGCTCACCACCGAGTTCGGGACAGCAAGAGACCCAGTACTTC.